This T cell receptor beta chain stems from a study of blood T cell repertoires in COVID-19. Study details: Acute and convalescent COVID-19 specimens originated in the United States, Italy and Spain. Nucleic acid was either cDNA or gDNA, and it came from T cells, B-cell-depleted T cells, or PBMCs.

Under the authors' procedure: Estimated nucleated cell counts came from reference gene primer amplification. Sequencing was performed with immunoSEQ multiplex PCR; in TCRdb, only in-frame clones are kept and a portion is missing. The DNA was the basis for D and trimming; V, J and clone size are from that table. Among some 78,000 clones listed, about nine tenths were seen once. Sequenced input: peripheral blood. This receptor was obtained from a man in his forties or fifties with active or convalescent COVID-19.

The CDR3 region is CASRGEGQSETEAFF. The DNA for the CDR3 is TGCGCCAGCAGGGGGGAAGGACAGAGTGAGACTGAAGCTTTCTTT. The chain carries TRBV10-1 and TRBJ1-1; TRBD1 might be the D (6 bases). The CDR3 totals 15 residues. V lost 6 bases to trimming and J lost 5 bases, with 19 bases between them. Germline lookup yields CDR1 WNHNN and CDR2 SYGVQD (reference sequence).